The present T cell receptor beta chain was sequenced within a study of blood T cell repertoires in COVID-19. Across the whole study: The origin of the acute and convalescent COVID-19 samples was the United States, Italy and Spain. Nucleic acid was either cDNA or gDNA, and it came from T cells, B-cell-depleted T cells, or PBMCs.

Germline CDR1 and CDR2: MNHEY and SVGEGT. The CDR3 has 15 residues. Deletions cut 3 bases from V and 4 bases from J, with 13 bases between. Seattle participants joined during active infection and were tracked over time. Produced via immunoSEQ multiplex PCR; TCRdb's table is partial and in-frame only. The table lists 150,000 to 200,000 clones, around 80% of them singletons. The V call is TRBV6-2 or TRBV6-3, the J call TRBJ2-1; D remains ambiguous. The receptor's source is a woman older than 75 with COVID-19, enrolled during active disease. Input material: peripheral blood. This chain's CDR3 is CASSYWAENYNEQFF. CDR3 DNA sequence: TGTGCCAGCAGTTATTGGGCAGAAAATTACAATGAGCAGTTCTTC.